This T cell receptor (beta chain) was captured in a study of Tregs in tolerant kidney transplant recipients. Overall study findings and caveats: Biological reproducibility was not directly addressed in this study.

Remarks on this clone: Its antigen remains unidentified.

The repertoire was sequenced with immunoSEQ multiplex PCR; TCRdb's copy has only in-frame clones and lacks some. Recorded for this sample: 50,000 or so clones. Sequencing was performed on CD4+ T cells from blood, taken before the transplant. The TCR was taken from a human donor who received a combined kidney and bone marrow transplant.

Partial CDR3 DNA: TGTGCCAGCAGTGCAGGGGGGTTGTCTTCAGATACG. It encodes CASSAGGLSSDT. The entire CDR3 reads CASSAGGLSSDTQYF. The gene calls are TRBV6-4 and TRBJ2-3, with a tentative D call TRBD1 (7 bases). The read is 3 residues too short to cover the CDR3 end, so that end is filled in from the germline J gene. The V and J ends lost 4 bases and 4 bases respectively, with 15 bases between them. The CDR3 contains 15 residues. Germline CDR1 and CDR2: MRHNA and SNTAGT.